Sequencing of this TCR beta chain was carried out in a study of T cells in Graves' hyperthyroidism and ophthalmopathy. Across the study: Before treatment of any kind, peripheral blood was taken at initial diagnosis. Study conclusions and caveats: Ophthalmopathy was distinguished from stable hyperthyroidism by 13 V-J signatures.

This clonotype came up many times. Antigen unknown. The CDR3 is 13 amino acids. Germline V lookup: CDR1 DFQATT, CDR2 SNEGSKA (reference sequence). With 5 bases removed from V and 5 bases from J, the gap between germline ends came to 14 bases. Amplification of TCR beta CDR3 regions used RNA as the template. The HTBI primer set drove a first-round RT-PCR of the TCR CDR3. One entry per CDR3 protein results from TCRdb running MiXCR on the multiplex PCR reads. Of hundreds of thousands of distinct CDR3 sequences listed, roughly 13% are singletons. The gene calls are TRBV20-1 and TRBJ2-3, with no clear D. Sequenced sample: blood. This clonotype was sampled from a woman aged 18-30 years with Graves' hyperthyroidism. The CDR3 loop is CSAPADWGDTQYF. For the CDR3, the DNA is TGCAGTGCTCCAGCTGATTGGGGAGATACGCAGTATTTT.